The T cell receptor beta chain described here comes from a study of shared clonotypes between healthy human individuals. About the research overall: CD4 naive and memory got three plates each, CD8 naive two, CD8 memory one.

CD8 cells regarded as naive lacked CD45RO, were positively chosen for CCR7, and omitted terminally differentiated effector memory CD45RA+ cells. Study results and limitations: Few donors limited the genetic and exposure-history diversity represented. Several donors shared about 4.8% of their naive CD4 clonotypes.

With respect to this clone: Its antigen is not identified.

It was at deep level that the assay was run. Produced via immunoSEQ multiplex PCR; TCRdb's table is partial and in-frame only. The sample holds 500,000 to 700,000 clones, around 95% seen once. Germline values: CDR1 SGHTA, CDR2 FQGNSA. This CDR3 region has 15 residues. V gave up 1 base and J gave up 0 bases, with 7 bases separating them. This TCR derives from a woman in her twenties or thirties in good health. Sequenced: naive CD8+ T cells sorted from blood. The gene calls are TRBV7-2 and TRBJ2-1; a weak D match, TRBD2 (5 bases). The CDR3, as DNA: TGTGCCAGCAGCTTAGTAGCGAGCTCCTACAATGAGCAGTTCTTC. Protein sequence: CASSLVASSYNEQFF.